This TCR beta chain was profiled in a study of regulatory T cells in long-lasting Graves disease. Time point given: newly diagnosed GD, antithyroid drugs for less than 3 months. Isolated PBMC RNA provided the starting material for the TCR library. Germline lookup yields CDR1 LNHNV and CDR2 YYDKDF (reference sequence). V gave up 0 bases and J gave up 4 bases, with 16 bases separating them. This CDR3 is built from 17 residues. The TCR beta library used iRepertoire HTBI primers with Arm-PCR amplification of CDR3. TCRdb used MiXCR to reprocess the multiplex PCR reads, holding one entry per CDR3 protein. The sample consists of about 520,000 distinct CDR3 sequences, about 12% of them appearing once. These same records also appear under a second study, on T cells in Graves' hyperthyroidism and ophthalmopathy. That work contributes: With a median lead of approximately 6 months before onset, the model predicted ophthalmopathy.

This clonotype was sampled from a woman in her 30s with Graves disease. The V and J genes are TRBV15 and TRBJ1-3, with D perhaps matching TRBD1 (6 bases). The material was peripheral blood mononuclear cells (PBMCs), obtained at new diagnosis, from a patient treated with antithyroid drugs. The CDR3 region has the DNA TGTGCCACCAGCAGAGATGCCGGGGGGCCTCTCGGAAACACCATATATTTT. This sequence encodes CATSRDAGGPLGNTIYF.